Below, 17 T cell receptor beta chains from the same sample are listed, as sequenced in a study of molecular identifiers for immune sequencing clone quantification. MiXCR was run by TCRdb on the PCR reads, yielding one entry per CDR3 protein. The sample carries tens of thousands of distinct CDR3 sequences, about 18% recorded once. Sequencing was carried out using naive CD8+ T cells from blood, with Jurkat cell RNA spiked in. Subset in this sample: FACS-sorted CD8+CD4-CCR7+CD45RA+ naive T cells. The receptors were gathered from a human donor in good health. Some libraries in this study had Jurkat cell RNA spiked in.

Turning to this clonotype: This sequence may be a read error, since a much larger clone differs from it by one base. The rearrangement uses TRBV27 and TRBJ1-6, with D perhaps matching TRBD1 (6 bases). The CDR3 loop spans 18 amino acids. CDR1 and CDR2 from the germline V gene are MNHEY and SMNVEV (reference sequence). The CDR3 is CASSLLRTGDRINSLLHF. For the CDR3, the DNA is TGTGCCAGCAGTCTACTGAGGACGGGCGACAGGATTAATTCACTCCTCCACTTT.

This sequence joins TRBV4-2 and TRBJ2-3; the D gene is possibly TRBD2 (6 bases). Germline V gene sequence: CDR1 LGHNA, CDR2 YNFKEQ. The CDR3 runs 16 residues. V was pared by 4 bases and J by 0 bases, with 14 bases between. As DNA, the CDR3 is TGTGCCAGCAGCCGAGCTCTTGGGGGGAGCACAGATACGCAGTATTTT. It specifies CASSRALGGSTDTQYF.

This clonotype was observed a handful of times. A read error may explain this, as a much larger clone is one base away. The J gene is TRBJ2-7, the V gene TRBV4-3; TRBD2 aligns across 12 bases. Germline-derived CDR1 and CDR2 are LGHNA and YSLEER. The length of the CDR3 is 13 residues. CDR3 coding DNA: TGCACCAGCAGCCAAGAAAGGACTAGCGGGACGATCTTC. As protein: CTSSQERTSGTIF.

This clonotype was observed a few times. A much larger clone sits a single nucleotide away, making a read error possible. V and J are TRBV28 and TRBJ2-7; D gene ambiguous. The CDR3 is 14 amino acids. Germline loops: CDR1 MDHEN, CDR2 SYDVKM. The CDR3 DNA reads TGTGCCAGCAGTTTTGGGTTCCCCTCCTACGAGCGGTACTTC. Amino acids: CASSFGFPSYERYF.

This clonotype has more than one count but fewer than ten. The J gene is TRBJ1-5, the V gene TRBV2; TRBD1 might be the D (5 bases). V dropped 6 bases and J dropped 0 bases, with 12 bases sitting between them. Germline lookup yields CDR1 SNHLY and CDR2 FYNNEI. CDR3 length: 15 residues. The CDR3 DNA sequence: TGTGCCAGCAGCCCGGTGGGGGGTAGCAATCAGCCCCAGCATTTT. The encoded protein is CASSPVGGSNQPQHF.

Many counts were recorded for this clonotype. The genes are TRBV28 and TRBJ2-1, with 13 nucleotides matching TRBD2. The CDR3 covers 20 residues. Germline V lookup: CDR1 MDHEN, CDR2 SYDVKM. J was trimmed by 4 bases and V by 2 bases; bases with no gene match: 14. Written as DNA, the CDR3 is TGTGCCAGCAGTTTACCGGGACTAGCGGGAAGTGGTCGGAGTTACAATGAGCAGTTCTTC. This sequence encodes CASSLPGLAGSGRSYNEQFF.

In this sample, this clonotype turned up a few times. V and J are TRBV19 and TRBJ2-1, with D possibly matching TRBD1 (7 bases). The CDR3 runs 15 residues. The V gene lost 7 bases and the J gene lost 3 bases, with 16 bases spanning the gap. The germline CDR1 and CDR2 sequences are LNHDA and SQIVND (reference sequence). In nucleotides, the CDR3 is TGTGCCAGTAATCTAGGAGGGGGCGGCTACAATGAGCAGTTCTTC. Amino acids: CASNLGGGGYNEQFF. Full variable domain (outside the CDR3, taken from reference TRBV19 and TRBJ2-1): DGGITQSPKYLFRKEGQNVTLSCEQNLNHDAMYWYRQDPGQGLRLIYYSQIVNDFQKGDIAEGYSVSREKKESFPLTVTSAQKNPTAFYLCASNLGGGGYNEQFFGPGTRLTVL.

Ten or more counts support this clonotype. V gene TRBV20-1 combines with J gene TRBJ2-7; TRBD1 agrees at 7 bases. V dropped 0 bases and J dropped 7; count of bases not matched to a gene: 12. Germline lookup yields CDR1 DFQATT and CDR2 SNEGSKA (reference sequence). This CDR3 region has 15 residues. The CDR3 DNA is TGCAGTGCTAGAGAACAGGGGCATTTGGGCAATGAGCAGTACTTC. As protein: CSAREQGHLGNEQYF.

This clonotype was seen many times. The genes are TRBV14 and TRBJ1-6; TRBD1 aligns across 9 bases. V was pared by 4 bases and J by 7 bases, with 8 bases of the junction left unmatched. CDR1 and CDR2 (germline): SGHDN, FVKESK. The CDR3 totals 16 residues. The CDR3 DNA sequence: TGTGCCAGCAGCCTACTGGGACAGGGTGCGAATTCACCCCTCCACTTT. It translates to CASSLLGQGANSPLHF.

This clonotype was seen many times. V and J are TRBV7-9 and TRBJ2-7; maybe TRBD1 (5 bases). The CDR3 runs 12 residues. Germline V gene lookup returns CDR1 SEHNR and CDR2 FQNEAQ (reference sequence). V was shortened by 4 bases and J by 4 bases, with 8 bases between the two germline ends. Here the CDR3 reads CASSWRQYEQYF. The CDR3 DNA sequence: TGTGCCAGCAGCTGGAGACAGTACGAGCAGTACTTC. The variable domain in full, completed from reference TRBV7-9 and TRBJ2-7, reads DTGVSQNPRHKITKRGQNVTFRCDPISEHNRLYWYRQTLGQGPEFLTYFQNEAQLEKSRLLSDRFSAERPKGSFSTLEIQRTEQGDSAMYLCASSWRQYEQYFGPGTRLTVT.

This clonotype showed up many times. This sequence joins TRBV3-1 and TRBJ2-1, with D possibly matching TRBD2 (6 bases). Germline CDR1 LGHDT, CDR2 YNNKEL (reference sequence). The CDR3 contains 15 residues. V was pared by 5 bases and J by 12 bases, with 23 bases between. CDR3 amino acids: CASSSEGREVAGQFF. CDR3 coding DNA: TGTGCCAGCAGCTCGGAGGGCAGGGAAGTGGCCGGGCAGTTCTTC.

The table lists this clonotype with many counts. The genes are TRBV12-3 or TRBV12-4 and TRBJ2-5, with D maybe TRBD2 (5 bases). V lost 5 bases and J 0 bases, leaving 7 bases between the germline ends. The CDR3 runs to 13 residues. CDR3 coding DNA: TGTGCCAGCAGTGCTAGCCACCAAGAGACCCAGTACTTC. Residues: CASSASHQETQYF.

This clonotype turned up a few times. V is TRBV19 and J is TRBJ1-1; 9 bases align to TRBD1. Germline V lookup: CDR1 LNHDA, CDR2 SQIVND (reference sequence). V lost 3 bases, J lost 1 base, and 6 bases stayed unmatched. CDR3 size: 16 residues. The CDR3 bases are TGTGCCAGTAGTATGCCCGGGACAGGGCCGAACACTGAAGCTTTCTTT. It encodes CASSMPGTGPNTEAFF.

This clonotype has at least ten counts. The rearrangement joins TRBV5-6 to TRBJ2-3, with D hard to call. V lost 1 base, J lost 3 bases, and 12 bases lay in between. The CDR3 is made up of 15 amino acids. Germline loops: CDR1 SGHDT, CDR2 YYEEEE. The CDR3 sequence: CASSLLRSVTDTQYF. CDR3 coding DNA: TGTGCCAGCAGCTTGCTCAGGTCTGTTACAGATACGCAGTATTTT.

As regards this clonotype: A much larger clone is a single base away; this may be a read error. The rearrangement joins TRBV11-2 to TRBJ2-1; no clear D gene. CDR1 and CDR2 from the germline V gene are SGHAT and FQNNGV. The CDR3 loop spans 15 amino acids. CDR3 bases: TGTGCCGGCAGCTTAGTATCCAGCTCCTACAATGAGCAGTTCTTC. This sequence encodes CAGSLVSSSYNEQFF.

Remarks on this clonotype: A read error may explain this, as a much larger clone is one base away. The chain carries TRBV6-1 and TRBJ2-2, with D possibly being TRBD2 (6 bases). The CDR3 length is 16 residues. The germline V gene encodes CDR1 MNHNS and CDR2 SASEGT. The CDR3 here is CASETEALMNTGGLFF. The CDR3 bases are TGTGCCAGCGAAACAGAGGCCTTGATGAACACCGGGGGGCTGTTTTTT.

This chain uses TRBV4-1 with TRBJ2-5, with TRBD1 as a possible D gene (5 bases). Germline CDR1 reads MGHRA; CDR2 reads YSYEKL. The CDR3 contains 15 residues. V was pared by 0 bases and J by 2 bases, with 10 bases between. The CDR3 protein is CASSQEPREQETQYF. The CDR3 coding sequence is TGCGCCAGCAGCCAAGAACCCAGGGAACAAGAGACCCAGTACTTC.